The 18 T cell receptor beta chains below all came from one sample that was sequenced in a study of post-analysis software for immune sequencing data. Findings of the study overall: In patients, about 5 TRBV segments were more frequent than in controls, with TRBV5-6, TRBV5-1 and TRBV20-1 among them.

TCR beta cDNA libraries had unique molecular identifiers. One entry per CDR3 protein, called by TCRdb with MiXCR from the PCR reads. The sample has a few hundred thousand distinct CDR3 sequences; 30% to 45% are singletons. These receptors are not linked to any known antigen. The source material was blood. The receptors here all came from a girl between 5 and 17 years old with multiple sclerosis.

This clonotype has a handful of counts. CDR3 residues: CASSDSWRATYNEQFF. CDR3 DNA: TGTGCCAGCAGTGACTCTTGGAGGGCCACCTACAATGAGCAGTTCTTC. The rearrangement joins TRBV6-4 to TRBJ2-1, with TRBD2 as a possible D gene (6 bases). V dropped 0 bases and J dropped 2 bases, with 11 bases sitting between them. The length of the CDR3 is 16 residues. Germline CDR1 reads MRHNA; CDR2 reads SNTAGT.

V and J are TRBV28 and TRBJ1-4; 7 bases are shared with TRBD1. The CDR3 is 14 residues long. Losses at the gene ends were 5 bases for V and 8 bases for J; bases not matched to a gene: 8. From germline, CDR1 is MDHEN and CDR2 SYDVKM. The CDR3 DNA is TGTGCCAGCAGTGCTACAGGGGTTAGGGAAAAACTGTTTTTT. Its protein product is CASSATGVREKLFF.

In the case of this clonotype: A much bigger clone sits one base away, suggesting this may be a read error. The chain combines TRBV15 with TRBJ2-1, with TRBD1 as a possible D gene (6 bases). Trimming took 1 base from V and 4 from J, leaving 14 bases between them. This CDR3 is built from 16 residues. Per the germline V gene, CDR1 is LNHNV and CDR2 is YYDKDF (reference sequence). The CDR3 DNA is TGTGCCACCAGCAGAGTGCCAGGGGCGGTATACAATGAGCAGTTCTTC. This translates into CATSRVPGAVYNEQFF.

This clonotype was observed a few times. The chain recombines TRBV11-2 with TRBJ2-1; D unresolved. The CDR3 totals 12 residues. Trimming took off 1 base at V and 7 bases at J, with 5 bases between the two ends. The germline V gene encodes CDR1 SGHAT and CDR2 FQNNGV. The CDR3 DNA follows: TGTGCCAGCAGCTTAGTCGAGAATGAGCAGTTCTTC. Translated: CASSLVENEQFF. Full variable domain (rest looked up from reference TRBV11-2 and TRBJ2-1): EAGVAQSPRYKIIEKRQSVAFWCNPISGHATLYWYQQILGQGPKLLIQFQNNGVVDDSQLPKDRFSAERLKGVDSTLKIQPAKLEDSAVYLCASSLVENEQFFGPGTRLTVL.

The chain recombines TRBV28 with TRBJ2-3, with D hard to call. With 1 base removed from V and 6 bases from J, the gap between germline ends came to 17 bases. CDR3 length: 16 residues. The germline CDR1 and CDR2 sequences are MDHEN and SYDVKM. The CDR3 DNA is TGTGCCAGCAGTTTATCCCCTTACCCTCGCATGGATACGCAGTATTTT. Its translation is CASSLSPYPRMDTQYF.

With regard to this clonotype: Germline and junction disagree at one end, which may indicate a read error. J is TRBJ2-5 and V is TRBV7-7; TRBD1 might be the D (5 bases). Germline V gene lookup returns CDR1 SSHAT and CDR2 FNYEAQ (reference sequence). The CDR3 consists of 16 residues. The CDR3, as DNA: TGTGCTAGCAGCTTAGCAGGGTCGGGTATGATAGAGACCCAGTACTTC. Its translation: CASSLAGSGMIETQYF.

The rearrangement links TRBV3-1 to TRBJ2-7; D tentatively fits TRBD1 or TRBD2 (5 bases each). The V and J ends lost 2 bases and 5 bases respectively, with 16 bases between them. CDR3 size: 15 residues. In germline, CDR1 is LGHDT, CDR2 YNNKEL (reference sequence). In DNA form, the CDR3 reads TGTGCCAGCAGCCAAACTCGCGGACGGGGCCACGAGCAGTACTTC. Amino acids: CASSQTRGRGHEQYF.

About this clonotype: Compared with germline, one end of the junction differs, possibly owing to a read error. V is TRBV20-1 and J is TRBJ1-5; perhaps TRBD1 as D (6 bases). The CDR3 covers 14 residues. Germline-derived CDR1 and CDR2 are DFQATT and SNEGSKA (reference sequence). The CDR3 sequence: CSARAGAKNQPQHF. The CDR3, as DNA: TGCAGTGCTAGGGCGGGGGCTAAAAATCAACCCCAGCATTTT.

V gene TRBV12-3 or TRBV12-4 combines with J gene TRBJ2-2, with D possibly being TRBD1 (6 bases). There are 14 residues in the CDR3. The V end was cut by 6 bases, the J end by 4 bases, with 12 bases between. CDR3 DNA sequence: TGTGCCAGCAGAATACAGGGTAGCACCGGGGAGCTGTTTTTT. Translating it yields CASRIQGSTGELFF.

As regards this clonotype: One end of the junction does not line up with germline, which may come from a read error. V usage is TRBV5-6 and J usage is TRBJ2-3; 9 positions match TRBD2. Germline V lookup: CDR1 SGHDT, CDR2 YYEEEE. CDR3 length: 17 residues. As DNA, the CDR3 is TGTGCCAGTAGCTTAGCCAACCTAGCGGGGAGCACAGATACGCAGTATTTT. Its protein is CASSLANLAGSTDTQYF.

This rearrangement joins TRBV20-1 to TRBJ2-4; D unclear. Trimming took off 4 bases at V and 1 base at J, with 8 bases between the two ends. CDR3 length equals 13 residues. CDR1 is DFQATT and CDR2 is SNEGSKA in the germline V gene (reference sequence). In DNA, the CDR3 is TGCAGTGCTATGCCCTTGGCCAAAAACATTCAGTACTTC. Translating it yields CSAMPLAKNIQYF.

This clonotype was detected a few times. The chain links TRBV6-2 or TRBV6-3 to TRBJ2-7; 10 nucleotides line up with TRBD2. V was pared by 7 bases and J by 5 bases, with 11 bases of the junction left unmatched. From germline, CDR1 is MNHEY and CDR2 SVGEGT. CDR3 length equals 15 residues. DNA for the CDR3: TGTGCCAGCATTGTAGCGGGGGGCACCAGTCACGAGCAGTACTTC. Its protein is CASIVAGGTSHEQYF.

A word on this clonotype: This clone may be a read error of a much larger clone one base away. V usage is TRBV7-2 and J usage is TRBJ2-4, with D perhaps matching TRBD1 (5 bases). The DNA end lines up better with TRBJ2-7; the J call may be wrong. This CDR3 comprises 14 residues. The germline CDR1 and CDR2 sequences are SGHTA and FQGNSA. The CDR3 region has the DNA TGTGTCAGCAGCTTAGGATTACAGGCCTACGAGCAGTACTTC. Translated: CVSSLGLQAYEQYF.

V is TRBV13 and J is TRBJ2-3, with a tentative D call TRBD1 (6 bases). This CDR3 region has 15 residues. The V gene lost 5 bases and the J gene lost 2 bases, with 14 bases spanning the gap. In germline, CDR1 is PRHDT, CDR2 FYEKMQ (reference sequence). DNA for the CDR3: TGTGCCAGCAGCCTTCGGGACATACTCACAGATACGCAGTATTTT. This codes for CASSLRDILTDTQYF.

This clonotype showed up just a few times. This chain links TRBV7-2 with TRBJ2-7; D is possibly TRBD2 (6 bases). V lost 4 bases and J 2 bases, leaving 18 bases between the germline ends. Germline CDR1 is SGHTA and CDR2 is FQGNSA. CDR3 length: 16 amino acids. The CDR3: CASSSNSGLDTYEQYF. DNA for the CDR3: TGTGCCAGCAGCTCCAATTCGGGACTCGATACCTACGAGCAGTACTTC.

The rearrangement uses TRBV4-2 and TRBJ2-4; 8 bases are a match to TRBD2. Germline CDR1 is LGHNA and CDR2 is YNFKEQ. Unmatched junction bases numbered 12, after V lost 4 bases and J lost 7 bases. The CDR3 has 16 residues. The DNA for the CDR3 is TGTGCCAGCAGCCCTAATAGCGGACTAGCTGGTAACATTCAGTACTTC. Translating gives CASSPNSGLAGNIQYF.

Many counts were recorded for this clonotype. V is TRBV20-1 and J is TRBJ2-5, with 12 nucleotides matching TRBD2. The CDR3 is 14 residues long. Germline V gene lookup returns CDR1 DFQATT and CDR2 SNEGSKA (reference sequence). V shed 5 bases, J shed 5 bases, and the junction held 6 bases outside the gene matches. The CDR3 protein is CSALLAGGQETQYF. In DNA form, the CDR3 reads TGCAGTGCTTTGCTAGCGGGGGGGCAGGAGACCCAGTACTTC.

J is TRBJ1-6 and V is TRBV6-6; D is possibly TRBD1 (5 bases). CDR3 length: 17 residues. Germline V gene data show CDR1 as MNHNY and CDR2 as SVGAGI (reference sequence). With 2 bases removed from V and 6 bases from J, the gap between germline ends came to 17 bases. DNA of the CDR3: TGTGCCAGCAGTTACCCCACCTCAGGGTGGAGTAATTCACCCCTCCACTTT. It specifies CASSYPTSGWSNSPLHF.